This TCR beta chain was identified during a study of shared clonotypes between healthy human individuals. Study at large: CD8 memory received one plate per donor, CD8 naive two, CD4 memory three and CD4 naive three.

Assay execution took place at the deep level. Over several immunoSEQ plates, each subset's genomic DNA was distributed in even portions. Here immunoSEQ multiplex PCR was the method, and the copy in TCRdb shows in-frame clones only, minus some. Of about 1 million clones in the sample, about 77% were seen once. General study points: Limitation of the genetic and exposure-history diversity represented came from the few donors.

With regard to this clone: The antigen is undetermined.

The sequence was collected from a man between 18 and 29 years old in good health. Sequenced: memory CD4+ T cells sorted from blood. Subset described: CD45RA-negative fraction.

The CDR3 nucleotides read TGTGCCATCAGTCATGGGGGAGGCTACACCTTC. Its translation: CAISHGGGYTF. V usage is TRBV10-3 and J usage is TRBJ1-2; D perhaps matches TRBD1 (5 bases). V shed 5 bases and J shed 8 bases, with 9 bases lying between them. Germline lookup yields CDR1 ENHRY and CDR2 SYGVKD. This CDR3 is built from 11 residues.